Listed here are 23 T cell receptor beta chains from one sample, sequenced in a study of cytomegalovirus exposure and HLA in healthy donors. Vbeta (60) and Jbeta (13) primers were used in the PCR. Assay used: immunoSEQ multiplex PCR; TCRdb lists only in-frame clones, some missing. This table holds 130,000 to 150,000 clones. Sequenced sample: PBMCs. These receptors were collected from a male donor in good health and CMV-seronegative.

V is TRBV6-5 and J is TRBJ1-1, with TRBD1 identical over 9 bases. The V gene's germline CDR1 is MNHEY and CDR2 SVGAGI. J lost 5 bases, V lost 4 bases, and 5 bases had no gene match. This CDR3 has 14 residues. The CDR3 nucleotides read TGTGCCAGCAGTTCCACAGGGGGCGTGACTGAAGCTTTCTTT. This sequence encodes CASSSTGGVTEAFF.

The rearrangement uses TRBV30 and TRBJ2-5; no clear D. The CDR3 is made up of 12 amino acids. The V end was cut by 3 bases, the J end by 4 bases, with 9 bases between. Germline assignment: CDR1 GTSNPN and CDR2 SVGIG (reference sequence). The CDR3 DNA reads TGTGCCTGGAGGGGTCAGGTAGAGACCCAGTACTTC. This gives the protein CAWRGQVETQYF.

The chain combines TRBV30 with TRBJ2-2; TRBD1 matches at 10 bases. Germline lookup yields CDR1 GTSNPN and CDR2 SVGIG (reference sequence). The CDR3 is 16 amino acids. With V trimmed by 4 bases and J by 2 bases, 7 bases remained unmatched. CDR3 DNA sequence: TGTGCCTGGAAAAGACAGGGGGCATCTAACACCGGGGAGCTGTTTTTT. Its protein is CAWKRQGASNTGELFF.

The CDR3 DNA sequence: TGTGCCAGCAGCTTTCAACTAGCCCGGAATGAGCAGTTCTTC. Translation gives CASSFQLARNEQFF. The genes are TRBV5-6 and TRBJ2-1; D possibly corresponds to TRBD2 (6 bases). Trimming removed 2 bases at V and 7 bases at J, with 13 bases between. CDR3 length equals 14 residues. Germline assignment: CDR1 SGHDT and CDR2 YYEEEE.

This sequence joins TRBV6-1 and TRBJ1-5; D unclear. The germline CDR1 and CDR2 sequences are MNHNS and SASEGT. Trimming removed 3 bases at V and 0 bases at J, with 9 bases between. This CDR3 has 15 residues. The CDR3 DNA reads as TGTGCCAGCAGTGAGTACGGTTATAGCAATCAGCCCCAGCATTTT. Translating it yields CASSEYGYSNQPQHF.

The chain joins TRBV9 to TRBJ2-7; 15 bases fit TRBD2. The germline gives CDR1 SGDLS, CDR2 YYNGEE. The CDR3 runs 21 residues. With V trimmed by 5 bases and J by 0 bases, 18 bases remained unmatched. The CDR3 DNA sequence: TGTGCCAGCAGTGGCCAATCGCGGACTAGCGGGAGGGCAGCGGGCTCCTACGAGCAGTACTTC. As protein: CASSGQSRTSGRAAGSYEQYF. The whole variable domain, remainder taken from reference TRBV9 and TRBJ2-7, is DSGVTQTPKHLITATGQRVTLRCSPRSGDLSVYWYQQSLDQGLQFLIQYYNGEERAKGNILERFSAQQFPDLHSELNLSSLELGDSALYFCASSGQSRTSGRAAGSYEQYFGPGTRLTVT.

The chain has TRBV4-3 and TRBJ2-2; 7 nucleotides align to TRBD2. Germline values: CDR1 LGHNA, CDR2 YSLEER. Trimming cost V 0 bases and J 6 bases; bases outside gene matches: 4. The length of the CDR3 is 15 residues. The CDR3 loop is CASSQDWRGSGELFF. The CDR3 region has the DNA TGCGCCAGCAGCCAAGATTGGCGGGGGTCCGGGGAGCTGTTTTTT.

This chain links TRBV6-5 with TRBJ2-7; a possible D gene is TRBD2 (5 bases). Germline V gives CDR1 MNHEY, CDR2 SVGAGI. There are 13 residues in the CDR3. V lost 5 bases, J lost 7 bases, and 15 bases lay in between. Here the CDR3 DNA reads TGTGCCAGCAGTCTTAGAGGGAGTTGGGAGCAGTACTTC. This translates into CASSLRGSWEQYF.

This chain uses TRBV7-8 with TRBJ1-6; tentative D call: TRBD1 (6 bases). Germline CDR1 and CDR2: SGHVS and FQNEAQ. Trimming took 4 bases from V and 7 from J, leaving 8 bases between them. The CDR3 has 13 residues. DNA for the CDR3: TGTGCCAGCAGCTCTACAGGGAATTCACCCCTCCACTTT. It is translated as CASSSTGNSPLHF.

To note about this clone: This sample includes further DNA sequences coding for the same CDR3. This chain joins TRBV7-9 and TRBJ1-5; 9 bases agree with TRBD1. CDR1 is SEHNR, CDR2 FQNEAQ, per germline (reference sequence). The CDR3 is 14 residues long. V lost 5 bases, J lost 5 bases, and 4 bases stayed unmatched. CDR3 residues: CASSLGQGDQPQHF. CDR3 bases: TGTGCCAGCAGCCTGGGACAGGGCGATCAGCCCCAGCATTTT.

The chain is built from TRBV7-6 and TRBJ2-1; D remains ambiguous. Germline CDR1 is SGHVS and CDR2 is FNYEAQ. This CDR3 is 12 amino acids long. The ends were cut back, 5 bases at V and 6 bases at J, with 8 bases in the middle. In nucleotides, the CDR3 is TGTGCCAGCAGCCCAGCGAGCAATGAGCAGTTCTTC. The encoded protein is CASSPASNEQFF.

The V and J genes are TRBV27 and TRBJ1-2; D possibly corresponds to TRBD1 (5 bases). Germline loops: CDR1 MNHEY, CDR2 SMNVEV (reference sequence). This CDR3 is 15 amino acids long. V was clipped by 2 bases and J by 0 bases, with 10 bases between them. This CDR3 reads CASSLVGGTNYGYTF. CDR3 sequence (DNA): TGTGCCAGCAGTTTAGTGGGGGGTACTAACTATGGCTACACCTTC.

The chain couples TRBV9 to TRBJ2-3; D is perhaps TRBD2 (5 bases). This CDR3 is built from 14 residues. CDR1 and CDR2 (germline): SGDLS, YYNGEE. V was pared by 0 bases and J by 3 bases, with 8 bases between. The DNA of the CDR3 is TGTGCCAGCAGCGTAGAACTAGGGACAGATACGCAGTATTTT. The encoded protein is CASSVELGTDTQYF.

The chain is built from TRBV19 and TRBJ1-5, with D maybe TRBD1 (5 bases). This CDR3 contains 17 residues. V was shortened by 6 bases and J by 1 base, with 19 bases between the two germline ends. Germline V gives CDR1 LNHDA, CDR2 SQIVND (reference sequence). Here the CDR3 reads CASRNPTGLKSNQPQHF. The CDR3 DNA reads as TGTGCCAGTAGGAATCCAACGGGACTGAAAAGCAATCAGCCCCAGCATTTT.

The rearrangement joins TRBV29-1 to TRBJ2-2; D possibly corresponds to TRBD1 (5 bases). The CDR3 runs to 14 residues. Trimming removed 2 bases from V and 2 bases from J, with 9 bases in between. CDR1 SQVTM and CDR2 ANQGSEA come from the germline V gene. CDR3 region: CSVERGYNTGELFF. CDR3 sequence (DNA): TGCAGCGTTGAAAGGGGCTACAACACCGGGGAGCTGTTTTTT.

The genes are TRBV6-1 and TRBJ2-7; 10 nucleotides line up with TRBD2. Germline V gene sequence: CDR1 MNHNS, CDR2 SASEGT. J lost 5 bases, V lost 8 bases, and 6 bases had no gene match. The CDR3 has 13 amino acids. The CDR3 DNA reads as TGTGCCAGCCGTGCTGGGACTAGCGACGAGCAGTACTTC. This translates into CASRAGTSDEQYF.

This rearrangement joins TRBV30 to TRBJ2-7; 8 nucleotides align to TRBD2. Germline V lookup: CDR1 GTSNPN, CDR2 SVGIG (reference sequence). CDR3 size: 13 residues. V lost 7 bases and J lost 0; bases outside the gene matches: 5. CDR3 in DNA: TGTGCCTTTGTAGCGGGAAGCTCCTACGAGCAGTACTTC. Its translation: CAFVAGSSYEQYF.

This sequence joins TRBV5-4 and TRBJ2-1; TRBD2 agrees at 11 bases. Per the germline V gene, CDR1 is SGHNT and CDR2 is YYREEE (reference sequence). The CDR3 runs to 16 residues. J gave up 5 bases and V 0 bases, and 4 bases lay outside the gene matches. In DNA, the CDR3 is TGTGCCAGCAGCTTGGCCACTAGCGGGAGAAACAATGAGCAGTTCTTC. Residues: CASSLATSGRNNEQFF.

A remark on this clone: The junction and the germline gene differ at one end; a read error may be behind it. The V and J genes are TRBV7-7 and TRBJ2-5; 11 nucleotides line up with TRBD2. The CDR3 totals 15 residues. Germline assignment: CDR1 SSHAT and CDR2 FNYEAQ (reference sequence). The CDR3 spells CASSPIAGGAETQYF. The CDR3 DNA reads TGTGCTAGCAGCCCGATAGCGGGGGGGGCAGAGACCCAGTACTTC.

The rearrangement links TRBV6-6 to TRBJ2-2; possibly TRBD1 for D (6 bases). Germline CDR1 is MNHNY and CDR2 is SVGAGI (reference sequence). V lost 0 bases and J 0 bases, leaving 8 bases between the germline ends. CDR3 size: 16 residues. Written as DNA, the CDR3 is TGTGCCAGCAGTTACTCGAACAGGGCGAACACCGGGGAGCTGTTTTTT. Translated: CASSYSNRANTGELFF.

The V and J genes are TRBV7-2 and TRBJ1-6; possibly TRBD1 for D (6 bases). CDR3 size: 16 residues. Deletions cut 5 bases from V and 9 bases from J, with 20 bases between. The V gene's germline CDR1 is SGHTA and CDR2 FQGNSA. For the CDR3, the DNA is TGTGCCAGCAGCCCAGACAGGCCTCGGACCTTTTCACCCCTCCACTTT. It is translated as CASSPDRPRTFSPLHF.

This sequence joins TRBV27 and TRBJ1-1; 8 nucleotides line up with TRBD1. The V and J ends lost 4 bases and 3 bases, in that order; junction bases with no gene match: 4. This CDR3 is 14 amino acids long. The germline V gene encodes CDR1 MNHEY and CDR2 SMNVEV (reference sequence). The CDR3 loop reads CASSSRRGHTEAFF. As DNA, the CDR3 is TGTGCCAGCAGTTCACGCAGGGGGCACACTGAAGCTTTCTTT.

V gene TRBV7-9 combines with J gene TRBJ1-1, with 7 bases aligning to TRBD1. The CDR3 is 13 amino acids. CDR1 is SEHNR and CDR2 is FQNEAQ in the germline V gene (reference sequence). V trimming: 5 bases; J trimming: 6 bases; junction bases outside the gene matches: 6. Written as DNA, the CDR3 is TGTGCCAGCAGCCCCGGGACAGTCTCTGAAGCTTTCTTT. It encodes CASSPGTVSEAFF.